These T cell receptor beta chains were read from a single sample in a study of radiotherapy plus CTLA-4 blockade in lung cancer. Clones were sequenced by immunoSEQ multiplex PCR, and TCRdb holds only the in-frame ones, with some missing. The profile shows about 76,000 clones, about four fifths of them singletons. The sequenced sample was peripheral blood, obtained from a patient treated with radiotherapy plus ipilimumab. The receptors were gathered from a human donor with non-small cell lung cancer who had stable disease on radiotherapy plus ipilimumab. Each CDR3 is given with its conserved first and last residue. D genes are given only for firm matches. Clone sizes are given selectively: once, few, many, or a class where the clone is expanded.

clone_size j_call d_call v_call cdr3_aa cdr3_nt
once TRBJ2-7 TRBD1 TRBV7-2 CASSLGQGFEQYF TGTGCCAGCAGCTTGGGACAGGGTTTCGAGCAGTACTTC
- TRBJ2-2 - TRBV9 CASSNLNTGELFF TGTGCCAGCTCGAACCTGAACACCGGGGAGCTGTTTTTT
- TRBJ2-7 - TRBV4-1 CASSQEANYEQYF TGCGCCAGCAGCCAAGAGGCGAACTACGAGCAGTACTTC
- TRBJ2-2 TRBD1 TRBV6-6 CASRGDRGLSTGELFF TGTGCCAGCAGGGGGGACAGGGGGCTTAGCACCGGGGAGCTGTTTTTT
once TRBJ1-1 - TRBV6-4 CASRETPAHTEAFF TGTGCCAGCAGGGAGACTCCGGCGCACACTGAAGCTTTCTTT
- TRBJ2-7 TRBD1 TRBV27 CASSVPGTGSYEQYF TGTGCCAGCAGTGTACCCGGGACAGGGAGTTACGAGCAGTACTTC
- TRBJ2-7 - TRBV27 CASSQVVASNYEQYF TGTGCCAGCAGTCAAGTGGTGGCTTCCAACTACGAGCAGTACTTC
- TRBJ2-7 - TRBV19 CASSIDSNRLPYEQYF TGTGCCAGTAGTATAGATTCTAACAGACTCCCCTACGAGCAGTACTTC
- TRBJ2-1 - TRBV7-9 CASSLAMGVDEQFF TGTGCCAGCAGCTTAGCGATGGGGGTGGATGAGCAGTTCTTC
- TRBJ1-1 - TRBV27 CASSLKGLTEAFF TGTGCCAGCAGTTTGAAGGGGCTCACTGAAGCTTTCTTT
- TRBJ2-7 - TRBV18 CASSRTGTRGSYEQYF TGTGCCAGCTCACGGACCGGGACAAGGGGTTCCTACGAGCAGTACTTC
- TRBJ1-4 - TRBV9 CASSVGAAFNEKLFF TGTGCCAGCAGCGTAGGGGCAGCATTTAATGAAAAACTGTTTTTT
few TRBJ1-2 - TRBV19 CASGRINYGYTF TGTGCCTCAGGGAGGATAAACTATGGCTACACCTTC
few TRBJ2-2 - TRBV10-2 CASRPGLLRGRRGGELFF TGCGCCAGCCGACCGGGACTCCTAAGGGGGAGAAGGGGCGGGGAGCTGTTTTTT
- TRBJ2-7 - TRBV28 CASSLLPGSYEQYF TGTGCCAGCAGTTTATTGCCAGGGTCCTACGAGCAGTACTTC
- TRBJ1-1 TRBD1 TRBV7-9 CASSPRDSLNTEAFF TGTGCCAGCAGCCCACGGGACAGCTTGAACACTGAAGCTTTCTTT
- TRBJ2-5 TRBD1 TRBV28 CASSLDRVLGTQYF TGTGCCAGCAGTTTAGACAGGGTTTTAGGGACCCAGTACTTC
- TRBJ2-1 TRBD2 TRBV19 CASSIPAGLYNEQFF TGTGCCAGTAGTATACCAGCGGGATTATACAATGAGCAGTTCTTC
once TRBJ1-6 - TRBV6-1 CASNAGTWNSPLHF TGTGCCAGCAACGCAGGGACTTGGAATTCACCCCTCCACTTT
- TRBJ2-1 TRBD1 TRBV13 CASSETGTGLNEQFF TGTGCCAGCAGCGAAACCGGGACAGGGCTCAATGAGCAGTTCTTC
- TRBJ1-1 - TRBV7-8 CASSLERYIEAFF TGTGCCAGCAGCTTAGAACGGTACATTGAAGCTTTCTTT
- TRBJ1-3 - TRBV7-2 CASSLGVVNTIYF TGTGCCAGCAGCCTTGGGGTGGTGAACACCATATATTTT
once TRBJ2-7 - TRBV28 CASRRGGENSYEQYF TGTGCCAGCAGGCGGGGTGGGGAAAACTCCTACGAGCAGTACTTC
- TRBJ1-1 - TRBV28 CASSLSRIWTEAFF TGTGCCAGCAGTTTATCCCGGATATGGACTGAAGCTTTCTTT
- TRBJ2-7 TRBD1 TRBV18 CASSARQGASEQYF TGTGCCAGCTCAGCGAGACAGGGGGCTAGCGAGCAGTACTTC
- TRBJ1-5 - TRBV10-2 CASSEEAAINQPQHF TGCGCCAGCAGTGAGGAGGCAGCCATTAATCAGCCCCAGCATTTT
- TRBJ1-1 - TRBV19 CASSIDGRRNTEAFF TGTGCCAGTAGTATAGACGGGCGGCGGAACACTGAAGCTTTCTTT
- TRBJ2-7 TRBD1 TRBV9 CASSSGTATGEQYF TGTGCCAGCAGCTCCGGGACAGCTACGGGCGAGCAGTACTTC
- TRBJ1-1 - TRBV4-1 CASSQDLGLRTEAFF TGCGCCAGCAGCCAAGATTTGGGACTTCGAACTGAAGCTTTCTTT
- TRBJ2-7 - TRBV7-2 CASSLMAGPYEQYF TGTGCCAGCAGCTTAATGGCGGGCCCTTACGAGCAGTACTTC
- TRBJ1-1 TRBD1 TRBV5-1 CASSTGQMNTEAFF TGCGCCAGCAGCACGGGACAGATGAACACTGAAGCTTTCTTT
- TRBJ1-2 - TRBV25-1 CASRQSNYGYTF TGTGCCAGCAGGCAGAGTAACTATGGCTACACCTTC
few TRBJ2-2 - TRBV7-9 CASSFRQNTGELFF TGTGCCAGCAGCTTCCGTCAGAACACCGGGGAGCTGTTTTTT
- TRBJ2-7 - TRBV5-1 CASSLGFSYEQYF TGCGCCAGCAGCTTGGGGTTTAGCTACGAGCAGTACTTC
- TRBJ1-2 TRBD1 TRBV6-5 CASSETGDIYGYTF TGTGCCAGCAGTGAGACAGGGGACATCTATGGCTACACCTTC
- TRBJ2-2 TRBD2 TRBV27 CASNLRATSGRRSGELFF TGTGCCAGCAACTTACGGGCTACTAGCGGTCGAAGGAGCGGGGAGCTGTTTTTT
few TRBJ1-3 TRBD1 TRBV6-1 CASSGLTGEAGNTIYF TGTGCCAGCAGTGGCCTAACAGGGGAAGCTGGAAACACCATATATTTT
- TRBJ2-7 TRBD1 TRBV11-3 CASSSGTGAKHEQYF TGTGCCAGCAGCTCCGGGACAGGGGCCAAGCACGAGCAGTACTTC
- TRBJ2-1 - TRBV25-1 CASGRGLNNEQFF TGTGCCAGCGGACGGGGACTCAACAATGAGCAGTTCTTC
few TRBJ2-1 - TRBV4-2 CASTGLGGADLNEQFF TGTGCCAGCACGGGCCTGGGGGGCGCAGATCTAAATGAGCAGTTCTTC
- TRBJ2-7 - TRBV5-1 CASSSMTGLSEQYF TGCGCCAGCAGCTCTATGACAGGACTAAGCGAGCAGTACTTC
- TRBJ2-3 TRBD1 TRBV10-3 CAISDRGLSTDTQYF TGTGCCATCAGTGATAGGGGGCTCTCCACAGATACGCAGTATTTT
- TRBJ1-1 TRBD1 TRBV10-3 CAISFDRGPGPEAFF TGTGCCATCAGTTTCGACAGGGGGCCCGGCCCTGAAGCTTTCTTT
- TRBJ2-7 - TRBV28 CASSLFSGRSSYEQYF TGTGCCAGCAGTTTATTTTCGGGACGGAGCTCCTACGAGCAGTACTTC
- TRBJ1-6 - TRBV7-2 CASSSLGGISPLHF TGTGCCAGCAGCTCCCTTGGGGGCATCTCACCCCTCCACTTT
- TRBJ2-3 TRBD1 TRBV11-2 CASSARTGRGTDTQYF TGTGCCAGCAGCGCTCGGACAGGTCGTGGCACAGATACGCAGTATTTT
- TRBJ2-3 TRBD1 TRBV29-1 CSVAGTGGGRGSDTQYF TGCAGCGTAGCCGGGACAGGGGGCGGGCGGGGATCCGATACGCAGTATTTT
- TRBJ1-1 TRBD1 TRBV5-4 CAITGTTGREAFF TGTGCCATAACGGGAACGACAGGGCGTGAAGCTTTCTTT
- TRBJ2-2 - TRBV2 CASNRRNTGELFF TGTGCCAGCAACCGAAGAAACACCGGGGAGCTGTTTTTT
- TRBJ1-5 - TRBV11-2 CASSLDRNQPQHF TGTGCCAGCAGCTTGGACAGAAATCAGCCCCAGCATTTT
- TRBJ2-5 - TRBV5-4 CASSKRDTRETQYF TGTGCCAGCAGCAAAAGGGACACCCGGGAGACCCAGTACTTC
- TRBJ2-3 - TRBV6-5 CASSLEWGSTDTQYF TGTGCCAGCAGCCTTGAATGGGGCAGCACAGATACGCAGTATTTT
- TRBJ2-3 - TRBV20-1 CSPNDPDTQYF TGCAGCCCAAATGACCCAGATACGCAGTATTTT
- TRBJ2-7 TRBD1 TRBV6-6 CASSSRDRGAYEQYF TGTGCCAGCAGTTCCCGGGACAGGGGCGCCTACGAGCAGTACTTC
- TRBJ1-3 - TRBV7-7 CASSLAAGAGNTIYF TGTGCTAGCAGCTTAGCGGCGGGGGCTGGAAACACCATATATTTT